This T cell receptor (beta chain) comes out of a study of blood T cell repertoires in COVID-19. Overall study: Sites across the United States, Italy and Spain contributed samples from acute and convalescent COVID-19. T cells, B-cell-depleted T cells, or PBMCs supplied cDNA or gDNA.

Authors' analysis steps: Estimation of nucleated cell counts relied on the amplification of reference gene primers. Assay used: immunoSEQ multiplex PCR; TCRdb lists only in-frame clones, some missing. V and J calls and clone size are as listed in that table; D and trimming were resolved from the DNA. The sample has 200,000 to 250,000 clones, 70% to 90% seen once. The TCR was taken from a man aged 35 to 55 with acute or convalescent COVID-19. The specimen sequenced was peripheral blood.

The CDR3: CASSVVGSGSYNEQFF. CDR3 sequence (DNA): TGTGCCAGCAGCGTAGTCGGCTCGGGGTCCTACAATGAGCAGTTCTTC. The chain uses TRBV9 and TRBJ2-1; possible D gene TRBD2, 5 bases. CDR3 length: 16 amino acids. V was pared by 0 bases and J by 1 base, with 11 bases between. The germline CDR1 and CDR2 sequences are SGDLS and YYNGEE.